The sequence of this TCR beta chain was determined in a study of T-cell memory formation after mild COVID-19 (dated by TCRdb to about 2021). About the full investigation: TCR sequence clusters from the two donors were found to be largely donor specific. T-cell clones expanding and contracting after mild COVID-19 in two donors were tracked by longitudinal TCRalpha and TCRbeta repertoire sequencing. The cohort was made up of two young adult volunteers, one female and one male, who were previously healthy.

For sequencing, an Illumina NovaSeq 6000 was employed. Using 5'RACE with constant-segment primers, TCRalpha and TCRbeta cDNA libraries were constructed, with sample barcodes and unique molecular identifiers added in the process. Trizol reagent was used to extract RNA from every sample. Library amplification was performed in two PCR steps, and a second sample barcode and Illumina TruSeq adapters were introduced in the second step. The libraries were sequenced on an Illumina NovaSeq using 2 x 150 bp paired-end reads. For the original study's pipeline: With migec v1.2.7, reads were demultiplexed and then collapsed into UMI-guided consensus sequences. Using mixcr v2.1.11, UMI consensuses were aligned to TRA and TRB V and J templates and then assembled into clonotypes. A clonotype was counted as expanded or contracted only when both edgeR and NoisET called the clonotype significant, with the noise models trained on biological replicates. For edgeR calls, the thresholds were a false discovery rate-adjusted p below 0.01 and a log2 fold-change of 1. As an exploratory analysis of dynamics, max-normalized trajectories of the 1000 most abundant clonotypes were examined by PCA with hierarchical clustering. Each responding clone was given a CD4 or CD8 phenotype based on the CD4+ and CD8+ repertoires, which had been sequenced separately. TCRdb ran its own pipeline on the public reads, namely fastp trimming at Q25 and MiXCR clone calling, and kept in-frame beta chains. All rows with the same CDR3 protein become a single entry with the most common DNA and genes. Clone size and V and J calls follow TCRdb, not the original study. The sample yields roughly 310,000 distinct CDR3 sequences; approximately 15% were counted once. The top ten hold around 24% of the sample.

V is pared back by 1 base and J by 0 bases, with 10 bases lying between the germline termini. The germline V gene supplies CDR1 LGHNA and CDR2 YSLEER. The CDR3 contains 16 residues, cysteine and phenylalanine counted. The kept DNA is CDR3 alone, 48 bases in frame from the first base. Overall study outcomes, separate from this receptor: Only two mild cases were covered in the study, and larger cohorts including severe cases with pre-infection samples were considered necessary. From day 15 to 85, contracting clones showed balanced CD4/CD8 phenotypes, whereas a second wave of clones that expanded from day 15 to 37 leaned towards CD4+. SARS-CoV-2 specificity of the second-wave clones peaking on day 37 was not confirmed. Contracting CD4+ clones turned up mainly in the CM and EM memory subsets, whereas EMRA was where CD8+ clones were enriched. Some responding clones were detected in pre-infection memory, which suggested that pre-existing cross-reactive memory T cells had joined the SARS-CoV-2 response.

This clonotype has at least ten counts. The antigen this receptor binds is unknown. Base qualities are missing; no much larger clone stands one base away. PBMCs were isolated by Ficoll-Paque density gradient centrifugation. This receptor was identified in a man aged 18 to 29 who had mild COVID-19 (a few samples of this study predate the infection). The sample titles of this study are shuffled in the database, so cell type and time point are left out; the donor was told from shared clones. The chain is assembled from TRBV4-3 and TRBJ2-4, with the D gene tentatively TRBD1 or TRBD2, based on 6 matching bases in each. Sequenced sample: PBMCs or a T cell subset sorted from them (not recorded which). The nucleotides are TGCGCCAGCAGCCAAGGGGGGGCGGAAGCCAAAAACATTCAGTACTTC. Its protein product is CASSQGGAEAKNIQYF.